The entry below gives a single T cell receptor beta chain sequence along with its context. This specimen comes from a study of control samples from healthy donors and cancer patients. Trimming cost V 3 bases and J 5 bases; bases outside gene matches: 9. The CDR3 length is 17 residues. The germline gives CDR1 KGHSH, CDR2 LQKENI. Only in-frame clones appear in the TCRdb table, and some are missing; sequencing was by immunoSEQ multiplex PCR. The sample consists of about 190,000 clones, about 93% of them appearing once. The sample taken for sequencing was blood. The TCR originated in a young man in good health. The V gene is TRBV18, the J gene TRBJ2-3, with 12 bases aligning to TRBD1. The chain's CDR3 is CASSPFTGTGGLDTQYF. The CDR3 DNA reads as TGTGCCAGCTCACCTTTTACCGGGACAGGGGGCCTAGATACGCAGTATTTT. The full variable domain, in which reference TRBV18 and TRBJ2-3 provide the parts outside the CDR3, is NAGVMQNPRHLVRRRGQEARLRCSPMKGHSHVYWYRQLPEEGLKFMVYLQKENIIDESGMPKERFSAEFPKEGPSILRIQQVVRGDSAAYFCASSPFTGTGGLDTQYFGPGTRLTVL.